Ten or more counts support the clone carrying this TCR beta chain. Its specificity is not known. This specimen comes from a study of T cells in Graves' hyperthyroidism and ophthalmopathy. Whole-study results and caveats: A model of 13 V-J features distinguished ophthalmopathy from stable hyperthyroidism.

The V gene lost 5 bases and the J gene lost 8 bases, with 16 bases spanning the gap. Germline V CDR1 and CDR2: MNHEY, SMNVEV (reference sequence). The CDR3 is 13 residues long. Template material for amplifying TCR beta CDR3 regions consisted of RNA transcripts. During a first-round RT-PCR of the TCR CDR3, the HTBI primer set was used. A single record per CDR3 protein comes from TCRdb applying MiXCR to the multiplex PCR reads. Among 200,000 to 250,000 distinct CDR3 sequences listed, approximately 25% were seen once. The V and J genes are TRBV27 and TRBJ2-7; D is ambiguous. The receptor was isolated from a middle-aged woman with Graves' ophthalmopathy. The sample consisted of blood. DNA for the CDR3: TGTGCCAGCAGTCCAGCTGGGGTCTTGCAGCAGTACTTC. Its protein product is CASSPAGVLQQYF.